The TCR beta chain described here comes from a study of T cells in Graves' hyperthyroidism and ophthalmopathy (dated by TCRdb to between 2018 and 2020). With respect to the entire study: Peripheral blood samples were taken at the time of initial diagnosis, prior to any treatment. TCR V-J signatures able to tell the groups apart were searched for in a discovery cohort of 90 to 100 patients, of whom 43 had Graves' ophthalmopathy and about 55 had stable Graves' hyperthyroidism. Prospective prediction of ophthalmopathy was tested in an independent validation cohort of some 19 hyperthyroidism patients and 15 to 17 patients who later progressed to ophthalmopathy. For training and testing, the 110 or so patients in the discovery cohort were randomly divided in a 7:3 ratio. In addition, the study compared T-cell repertoires in thyroid tissue and in blood from about 6 Graves' hyperthyroidism patients. After blood sampling, hyperthyroidism patients were treated with methimazole at a starting dose of 30 mg daily, and ophthalmopathy patients were treated with high-dose intravenous methylprednisolone. According to the paper, TCR Vbeta CDR3 sequencing was carried out on over 130 peripheral blood samples, which came from 40 to 45 ophthalmopathy, 70 to 80 hyperthyroidism and roughly 17 progressor patients.

This clonotype was counted a few times. Its antigen is currently not known. Nothing much larger sits one base from this clone, and base qualities are not available. Amplification of TCR beta CDR3 regions was carried out from RNA transcripts. A first-round RT-PCR of the TCR CDR3 used the HTBI primer set with the Qiagen OneStep RT-PCR kit. The libraries were constructed in a second round of multiplex PCR and then size-selected and purified. Libraries were sequenced paired-end with 100 bp reads on an Illumina HiSeq2000. The published analysis was carried out like this. Raw data were processed with SOAPnuke, discarding reads with adapters, uncalled bases, mean Phred below 15, or no exact constant-primer or identifier match. High-quality paired reads were merged using COPE v1.2.5, and each unique nucleotide sequence was defined as a clonotype. MiTCR v1.1 was used to align clonotypes to the IMGT TRBV, TRBD and TRBJ reference segments. The analysis included only V-J combinations with a frequency above 0.0001, which together covered 99.2% of the repertoires. A TCS score was defined as the ratio between F50 (clonal expansion) and ExV (chaos), using BLOSUM62-based TCRdist between CDR3 peptides within each V-J. Welch's t-statistics and random forest reduced some 510 V-J features to about 12, which were used in a naive Bayes classifier (R e1071). The similarity between thyroid and blood repertoires was quantified using the Morisita-Horn index. TCRdb passed the public sequencing reads through fastp at Q25 and MiXCR, retaining productive beta sequences. Entries that share a CDR3 protein sequence are merged under the most common genes and DNA. TCRdb's processing, not the authors' own work, is the source of the V and J calls. Across this sample there are 800,000 or so distinct CDR3 sequences, with over 35% seen only once. 8.9% of the sample comes from the top ten.

Stable Graves' hyperthyroidism was defined as the absence of progression to ophthalmopathy over 18 months of follow-up. Hyperthyroidism patients were newly diagnosed, had a disease duration of under 2 months, and were aged 18 to 65 years. Any patient with an uncontrolled infection, another autoimmune disease, pregnancy or lactation was excluded. Diagnoses relied on clinical symptoms, serum thyroxine and TRAb, thyroid ultrasound and orbital computed tomography. Ficoll-Paque density gradient centrifugation was used to isolate PBMCs from around 10 ml of fresh peripheral blood. Total RNA was extracted with Trizol reagent, and quality was checked on an Agilent 2100 Bioanalyzer. The study at large found these results: Sample size was not statistically predetermined, and blinding of investigators to group allocation was not performed. Most expanded thyroid clonotypes (frequency above 0.001) were also detected in blood, a finding suggesting that blood repertoires may reflect thyroid immune responses. A model built on a 13 V-J signature distinguished ophthalmopathy from stable hyperthyroidism, reaching about 88% sensitivity and 81.08% specificity in cross-validation and 80%/75% in testing. In validation, the model predicted progression to ophthalmopathy a median of 6.5 months before onset, with roughly 71% sensitivity and more than 72% specificity.

The CDR3 holds 14 amino acids from the cysteine to the phenylalanine. Only the CDR3 DNA is retained, 42 bases long and in frame from the first base. Deletion took 1 base off V and 3 bases off J, with a span of 9 bases between the germline ends. Looking up the germline V gene yields CDR1 SGHAT and CDR2 FQNNGV. This clonotype originated in a man in his late teens or twenties with Graves' hyperthyroidism. The chain joins TRBV11-2 to TRBJ2-5, and the D gene may be TRBD1, 6 bases matching. Sequences were obtained from blood. The bases read TGTGCCAGCAGCTTAGTTCGACAGGAAGAGACCCAGTACTTC. Its protein reads: CASSLVRQEETQYF.